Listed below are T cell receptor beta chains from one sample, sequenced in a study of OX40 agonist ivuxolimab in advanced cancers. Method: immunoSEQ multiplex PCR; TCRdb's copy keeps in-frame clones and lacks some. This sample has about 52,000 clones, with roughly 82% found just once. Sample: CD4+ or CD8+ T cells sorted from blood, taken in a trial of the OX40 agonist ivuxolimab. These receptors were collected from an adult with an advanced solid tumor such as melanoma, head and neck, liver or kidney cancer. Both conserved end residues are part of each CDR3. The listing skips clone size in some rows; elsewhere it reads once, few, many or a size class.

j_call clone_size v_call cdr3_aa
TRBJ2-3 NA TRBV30 CAWSMNTQYF
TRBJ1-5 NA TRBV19 CASTPGQAYSNQPQHF
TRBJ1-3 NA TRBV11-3 CASSLGSWQSRNTIYF
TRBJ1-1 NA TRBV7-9 CASSRAGADTEAFF
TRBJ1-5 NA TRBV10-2 CASSESAFQPQHF
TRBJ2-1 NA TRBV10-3 CAISGDTYNEQFF
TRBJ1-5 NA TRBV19 CASSEGTGGPPQHF
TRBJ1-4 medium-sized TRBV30 CAWSGQGEKLFF
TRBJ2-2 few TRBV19 CASKPGRNTGELFF
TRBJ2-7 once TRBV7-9 CASSPGVGEQYF
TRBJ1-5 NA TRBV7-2 CASSLDGGAGQPQHF
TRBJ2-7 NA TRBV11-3 CASSFMPAGDYEQYF
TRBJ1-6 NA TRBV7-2 CASSSDSSYNSPLHF
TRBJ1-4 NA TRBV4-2 CASSQTVGKLFF
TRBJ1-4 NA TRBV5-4 CASSPGRNEKLFF
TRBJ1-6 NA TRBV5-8 CASSWDRGDSPLHF
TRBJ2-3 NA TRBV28 CASSWKTGVSIWDTQYF
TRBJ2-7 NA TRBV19 CASSLGAYSSYEQYF
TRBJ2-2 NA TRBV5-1 CASSAGTGVTGELFF
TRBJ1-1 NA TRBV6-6 CASSYSLWEGTEAFF